Sequencing of this TCR beta chain was carried out in a study of blood T cell repertoires in COVID-19. Study in general: T cells, B-cell-depleted T cells, or PBMCs provided the cDNA or gDNA that served as material.

Here immunoSEQ multiplex PCR was the method, and the copy in TCRdb shows in-frame clones only, minus some. This sample has roughly 180,000 clones, with more than 80% found just once. The germline CDR1 and CDR2 sequences are DFQATT and SNEGSKA (reference sequence). The CDR3 totals 13 residues. Trimming stripped 3 bases from V and 4 bases from J, with 11 bases between. Material: PBMCs or T cells enriched from blood (not recorded which). The V call is TRBV20-1, the J call TRBJ2-3; no definite D call. This sequence was found in a man aged 40-49 years who had recovered from COVID-19. Here the CDR3 reads CSASMYRADTQYF. In nucleotides, the CDR3 is TGCAGTGCTAGTATGTATCGCGCAGATACGCAGTATTTT.